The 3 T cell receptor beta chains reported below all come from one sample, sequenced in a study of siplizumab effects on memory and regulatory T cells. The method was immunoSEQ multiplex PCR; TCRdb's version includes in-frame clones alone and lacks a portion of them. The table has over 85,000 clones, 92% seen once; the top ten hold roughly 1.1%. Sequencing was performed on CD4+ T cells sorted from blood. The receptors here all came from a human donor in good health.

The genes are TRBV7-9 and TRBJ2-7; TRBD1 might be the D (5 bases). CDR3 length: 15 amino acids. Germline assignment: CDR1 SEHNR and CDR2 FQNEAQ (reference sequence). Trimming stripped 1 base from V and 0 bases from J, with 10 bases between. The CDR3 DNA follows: TGTGCCAGCAGCTTAGTAGGGGCGTCCTCCTACGAGCAGTACTTC. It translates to CASSLVGASSYEQYF. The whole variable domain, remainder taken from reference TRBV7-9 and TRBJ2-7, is DTGVSQNPRHKITKRGQNVTFRCDPISEHNRLYWYRQTLGQGPEFLTYFQNEAQLEKSRLLSDRFSAERPKGSFSTLEIQRTEQGDSAMYLCASSLVGASSYEQYFGPGTRLTVT.

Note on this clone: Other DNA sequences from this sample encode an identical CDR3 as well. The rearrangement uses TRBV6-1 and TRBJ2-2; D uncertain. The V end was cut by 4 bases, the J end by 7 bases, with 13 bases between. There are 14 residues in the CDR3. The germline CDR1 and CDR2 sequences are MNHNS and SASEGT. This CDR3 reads CASSALNSRGELFF. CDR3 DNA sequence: TGTGCCAGCAGTGCCTTAAACTCCCGCGGGGAGCTGTTTTTT.

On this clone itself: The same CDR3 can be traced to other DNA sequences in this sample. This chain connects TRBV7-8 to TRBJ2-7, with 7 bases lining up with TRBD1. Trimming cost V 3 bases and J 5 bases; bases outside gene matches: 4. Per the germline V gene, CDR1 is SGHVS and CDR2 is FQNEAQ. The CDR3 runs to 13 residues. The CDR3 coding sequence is TGTGCCAGCAGCTTTTCGACAGGGAACGAGCAGTACTTC. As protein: CASSFSTGNEQYF.